This T cell receptor beta chain stems from a study of response to subunit inactivated influenza vaccine. General observations from the study: The authors suggested that few new T cells are recruited per seasonal influenza vaccination.

Via MiXCR, TCRdb re-called the RT-PCR reads, giving one row per CDR3 protein. Here the sample spans about 240,000 distinct CDR3 sequences, approximately 12% being singletons. This clonotype has just a few counts. The target antigen is unknown. V shed 0 bases and J shed 3 bases, with 7 bases lying between them. Looked up from germline, CDR1 is SGHRS and CDR2 is YFSETQ. This CDR3 spans 13 amino acids. The TCR was taken from a man between 45 and 60 years old who received an inactivated influenza vaccine. The starting material was non-naive T cells sorted from PBMCs, obtained approximately 15 days before vaccination. The chain recombines TRBV5-1 with TRBJ2-7; D not resolved. The CDR3 sequence is CASSLADYYEQYF. The CDR3 DNA is TGCGCCAGCAGCTTGGCCGATTACTACGAGCAGTACTTC.